The rows below give T cell receptor beta chains drawn from one sample of a study of blood T cell repertoires in COVID-19. TCRdb's table, derived via immunoSEQ multiplex PCR, lists solely in-frame clones and lacks some. The table lists more than 13,000 clones, roughly 87% of them singletons. Sequencing was done on a sample of peripheral blood. The receptors stem from a human donor in a cohort sampled during active COVID-19. CDR3s include the opening cysteine and the closing phenylalanine or tryptophan. A D gene is named only where the DNA matches it firmly. Only part of the rows carry a size: once, few, many, or a class if the clone is expanded.

clone_size d_call j_call cdr3_length v_call cdr3_nt cdr3_aa
. . TRBJ2-1 16 TRBV7-2 TGTGCCAGCAGCTTACGCGCAATAGATTACTACAATGAGCAGTTCTTC CASSLRAIDYYNEQFF
. . TRBJ1-3 16 TRBV18 TGTGCCAGCTCACCCACCGGTCAACCCTCTGGAAACACCATATATTTT CASSPTGQPSGNTIYF
once TRBD1 TRBJ2-7 15 TRBV5-1 TGCGCCAGCAGCTTGACAGGGGGATATACCTACGAGCAGTACTTC CASSLTGGYTYEQYF
. TRBD2 TRBJ2-1 15 TRBV4-1 TGCGCCAGCAGGTCCCGGGGGGGCTCCTACAATGAGCAGTTCTTC CASRSRGGSYNEQFF
. . TRBJ2-3 12 TRBV10-3 TGTGCCATCAGTGAGTCGACTCGGACTCAGTATTTT CAISESTRTQYF
. TRBD1 TRBJ1-5 13 TRBV19 TGTGCCAGTACAGGGGGCAGATGGCAGCCCCAGCATTTT CASTGGRWQPQHF
. TRBD1 TRBJ1-2 13 TRBV6-5 TGTGCCAGCAGAGCGACAGGGGCGGGGGGCTACACCTTC CASRATGAGGYTF
. TRBD2 TRBJ2-3 16 TRBV18 TGTGCCAGCTCCCTCGGGAGCGGGGTAATCATGGATACGCAGTATTTT CASSLGSGVIMDTQYF
. TRBD2 TRBJ2-1 14 TRBV29-1 TGCAGCGTTGAACCTGGACTAGCGGGAGGTGAGCAGTTCTTC CSVEPGLAGGEQFF
. . TRBJ2-7 16 TRBV6-1 TGTGCCAGCAGTGAAGGAGGAGGCGGGGTGACCTACGAGCAGTACTTC CASSEGGGGVTYEQYF
. TRBD1 TRBJ1-2 13 TRBV6-5 TGTGCCAGCAGCGATACAGGGGGTGGTGGCTACACCTTC CASSDTGGGGYTF
once . TRBJ1-2 15 TRBV19 TGTGCCAGTAGTATTTATACACCTGCTAACTATGGCTACACCTTC CASSIYTPANYGYTF
. . TRBJ2-2 15 TRBV28 TGTGCCAGCAGTTGGGTCGGGGAAAGGGACGGGGAGCTGTTTTTT CASSWVGERDGELFF
once . TRBJ2-7 12 TRBV2 TGTGCCAGCAATTTAAGGGGCCTCGAGCAGTACTTC CASNLRGLEQYF
. TRBD1 TRBJ1-2 14 TRBV19 TGTGCCAGTAGTACCGGGACAGGGAGCGAGGGCTACACCTTC CASSTGTGSEGYTF
once . TRBJ2-2 15 TRBV3-1/TRBV3-2 TGTGCCAGCAGCCAAGGCGGGATATTCACCGGGGAGCTGTTTTTT CASSQGGIFTGELFF
once . TRBJ2-2 15 TRBV15 TGTGCCACCAGCAGAGGTCGAGCCGGCGGCGGGGAGCTGTTTTTT CATSRGRAGGGELFF
. . TRBJ2-2 13 TRBV12-3/TRBV12-4 TGTGCCAGCAGGTTCGGGGAGCCCGGGGAGCTGTTTTTT CASRFGEPGELFF
. . TRBJ2-7 13 TRBV6-6 TGTGCCAGCAGTTCCCCCACCGGTTACGAGCAGTACTTC CASSSPTGYEQYF
. TRBD1 TRBJ2-5 15 TRBV20-1 TGCAGTGCTAGTTCCGGGACAGGGGTAGGCGAGACCCAGTACTTC CSASSGTGVGETQYF
. . TRBJ2-7 16 TRBV7-9 TGTGCCAGCAGCCCCCAGGGGACCGCGAGCTCCTACGAGCAGTACTTC CASSPQGTASSYEQYF
. . TRBJ2-7 13 TRBV7-2 TGTGCCAGCAGCTTATCCCTTTCCTACGAGCAGTACTTC CASSLSLSYEQYF
. . TRBJ2-1 15 TRBV14 TGTGCCAGCCGCCAAATCTCGAAGGGGGACAATGAGCAGTTCTTC CASRQISKGDNEQFF
. . TRBJ1-4 14 TRBV18 TGTGCCAGCTCACCCTCTGCAACTAATGAAAAACTGTTTTTT CASSPSATNEKLFF
. . TRBJ1-5 14 TRBV10-2 TGCGCCAGCACCGAGGGAGGGGTTCGGCAGCCCCAGCATTTT CASTEGGVRQPQHF
. TRBD1 TRBJ2-1 15 TRBV7-2 TGTGCCAGCAGCCCCGAGGGACAGGGGTACAATGAGCAGTTCTTC CASSPEGQGYNEQFF
. . TRBJ2-5 15 TRBV28 TGTGCCAGCAGTTTTTTTCAGGGGAATTGGGAGACCCAGTACTTC CASSFFQGNWETQYF
. TRBD2 TRBJ2-7 17 TRBV6-2/TRBV6-3 TGTGCCAGCAGTTACTCAGGGTGGGCTAGCGGAAACTACGAGCAGTACTTC CASSYSGWASGNYEQYF
. . TRBJ1-6 15 TRBV5-1 TGCGCCAGCACCCCGGGAGGGGAGTTCAATTCACCCCTCCACTTT CASTPGGEFNSPLHF
. TRBD1 TRBJ2-7 15 TRBV29-1 TGCAGCGTCGAAACAGGAAGGACAGGGGGCTACGAGCAGTACTTC CSVETGRTGGYEQYF
. . TRBJ2-1 12 TRBV5-5 TGTGCCAGCAGCTTGTACGGTGATGAGCAGTTCTTC CASSLYGDEQFF
. TRBD2 TRBJ2-3 17 TRBV6-2/TRBV6-3 TGTGCCAGCAGCCCAACCTTAGCGGGAGGGCCAGGGGATACGCAGTATTTT CASSPTLAGGPGDTQYF
. TRBD2 TRBJ2-3 15 TRBV5-6 TGTGCCAGCAGCACCGGACTAGCGGGGGGCCCCTCGCAGTATTTT CASSTGLAGGPSQYF
. . TRBJ1-3 15 TRBV5-6 TGTGCCAGCAGCTTGGTCGGGGGGCTAGGAAACACCATATATTTT CASSLVGGLGNTIYF
. TRBD1 TRBJ2-2 15 TRBV2 TGTGCCAGCAGACTGGACAGGGGGAACACCGGGGAGCTGTTTTTT CASRLDRGNTGELFF
once TRBD1 TRBJ1-6 14 TRBV3-1/TRBV3-2 TGTGCCACCAGAAGACAGGGCCTTAATTCACCCCTCCACTTT CATRRQGLNSPLHF
. . TRBJ2-7 13 TRBV7-8 TGTGCCAGCAGCTTAGCGGGAGCCTACGAGCAGTACTTC CASSLAGAYEQYF
. TRBD2 TRBJ2-1 16 TRBV5-1 TGCGCCAGCAGGGAGGTTAGCGGGAGCGTATACAATGAGCAGTTCTTC CASREVSGSVYNEQFF
. TRBD1 TRBJ1-2 14 TRBV7-9 TGTGCCAGCAGCTCATTAGGGGGCGTCTATGGCTACACCTTC CASSSLGGVYGYTF
. TRBD2 TRBJ2-7 14 TRBV2 TGTGCCAGCAGTCCAACGACTAGCGGTAACGAGCAGTACTTC CASSPTTSGNEQYF
. . TRBJ2-6 17 TRBV4-1 TGCGCCAGCAGCCAAGACACTGCGAGCTCTGGGGCCAACGTCCTGACTTTC CASSQDTASSGANVLTF
. TRBD1 TRBJ1-2 15 TRBV19 TGTGCCAGTAGTATTGCCGGGACAGGGGCTGGTGGCTACACCTTC CASSIAGTGAGGYTF